Reported below is one T cell receptor beta chain. V was cut by 6 bases and J by 0 bases, with 15 bases left in between. CDR3 length: 15 residues. CDR1 is LNHDA and CDR2 is SQIVND in the germline V gene (reference sequence). The data are from a study of blood T cells in healthy people across ages. The use of a sample-barcoded 5' primer and a J-beta primer mix characterized a second PCR of roughly 6 to 11 cycles. Via MiXCR, TCRdb re-called the 5' RACE reads, giving one row per CDR3 protein. Found here are nearly 800,000 distinct CDR3 sequences, about 25% of them singletons; the top ten hold roughly 3.8%. This same sample was also part of a study on T cells of mothers and their children.

The TCR originated in a boy aged 5-17 years in good health. The chain has TRBV19 and TRBJ2-7, with D maybe TRBD2 (7 bases). Sequenced input: blood. The CDR3 protein is CASSAAAGASYEQYF. CDR3 DNA sequence: TGTGCCAGTAGCGCAGCGGCGGGGGCCTCCTACGAGCAGTACTTC.